The source of this T cell receptor beta chain is a study of blood T cell repertoires in COVID-19. As for the study in general: COVID-19 samples, acute and convalescent, were from the United States, Italy and Spain.

Germline values: CDR1 SQVTM, CDR2 ANQGSEA. V shed 6 bases and J shed 4 bases, with 18 bases lying between them. This CDR3 region has 14 residues. Profiled with immunoSEQ multiplex PCR; TCRdb holds only in-frame clones, not every one. Found here are roughly 190,000 clones, 70% to 90% of them singletons; the top ten hold 11%. This clone was detected a few times. The V and J genes are TRBV29-1 and TRBJ1-2; D is undetermined. The sequenced sample was peripheral blood. The source of this sequence is a woman aged 55 to 70 with COVID-19, enrolled during active disease. The CDR3 region is CSVRFPGQTYGYTF. CDR3 coding DNA: TGCAGCGTCCGATTCCCTGGGCAGACCTATGGCTACACCTTC.